This T cell receptor (beta chain) is drawn from a study of blood T cell repertoires in COVID-19. As handled by the study authors: Amplified reference gene primers provided the basis for estimating nucleated cell counts. Produced via immunoSEQ multiplex PCR; TCRdb's table is partial and in-frame only. V and J calls and clone size are those listed in that table; D and trimming were worked out from the DNA. This sample carries about 120,000 clones, roughly 79% of them seen once, and the ten largest clones take less than 9%. Germline V lookup: CDR1 MGHDK, CDR2 SYGVNS. This CDR3 is built from 14 residues. V lost 5 bases and J lost 1, with 10 bases in between.

The J gene is TRBJ2-3, the V gene TRBV25-1; possible D gene TRBD2, 5 bases. The TCR comes from a man aged 70 or older with active or convalescent COVID-19. The sequenced sample consisted of peripheral blood. The CDR3 protein is CASSPERGTDTQYF. For the CDR3, the DNA is TGTGCCAGCAGTCCTGAGAGGGGCACAGATACGCAGTATTTT.